A selection of T cell receptor beta chains follows, all from one sample in a study of blood T cells in healthy people across ages. Using its own MiXCR run on the 5' RACE reads, TCRdb lists one record per CDR3 protein. Of about 730,000 distinct CDR3 sequences in the sample, roughly 47% are singletons; the top ten hold roughly 20%. Material for sequencing was blood. These receptors came from a woman in her sixties in good health. CDR3s leave out the opening cysteine and the closing phenylalanine or tryptophan.

V gene	J gene	CDR3 protein
TRBV7-9	TRBJ2-1	ASGRQGSYNEQF
TRBV29-1	.	SVEGLASGEQY
TRBV7-3	TRBJ1-2	ASSSRANYGYT
TRBV7-2	TRBJ2-4	ASSLSLGLNEQY
TRBV20-1	TRBJ1-2	SARDYRDGGYT
TRBV7-2	TRBJ2-3	ASSSGGVPSLRTQY
TRBV27	TRBJ1-1	ASRNTLNTEAF
TRBV7-6	TRBJ2-5	ASSQSKETQY
TRBV2	TRBJ2-1	ASSYNEEQF
TRBV15	TRBJ2-5	ATSSRDTQETQY
TRBV20-1	TRBJ2-5	SARTPAETQY
TRBV10-3	TRBJ2-7	AIRSDSYEQY
TRBV18	TRBJ2-1	AGSLTGDEQF
TRBV6-1	TRBJ1-2	ASSEALQGVT
TRBV28	TRBJ2-3	ASSFDSTLTQY
TRBV3-1	.	ASSLNLSGRETQY
TRBV7-2	TRBJ2-7	ASSDPGRSYEQY
TRBV20-1	TRBJ2-3	SASAGVAEDTQY
TRBV7-9	TRBJ2-7	ASSSQSGWGEQY
TRBV6-2/TRBV6-3	TRBJ1-1	ASSYSVQNTEAF
TRBV3-1	TRBJ1-3	ASNEVSSGNTIY
TRBV9	TRBJ2-3	ASSPPQGFLDTQY
TRBV11-2	TRBJ1-2	ASNLTGHLLYGYT
TRBV5-1	TRBJ2-3	ASSLAPDTQY
TRBV20-1	TRBJ1-5	SATAGGLVNQPQH
TRBV9	TRBJ2-7	ASSVVDSPYEQY
TRBV12-5	TRBJ1-5	ASGLNTGLGNQPQH
TRBV4-3	TRBJ2-1	ASSQDRRPNEQF
TRBV7-2	TRBJ2-5	ASSPQGGETQY
TRBV7-2	TRBJ2-7	VSSLVGGSPTYEQY
TRBV7-8	TRBJ1-4	ASSLPGRTNEKLF
TRBV7-9	TRBJ2-7	ASSLAEGPTYEQY
TRBV12-3/TRBV12-4	TRBJ2-3	ASSDGLVGALTDTQY
TRBV5-1	.	ASSLGRLLTPEQY
TRBV29-1	.	SVEWYSSYNEQY
TRBV5-1	TRBJ1-1	ASSTSGGNTEAF
TRBV15	TRBJ2-5	ATRELVSEQY
TRBV18	TRBJ2-5	ASSPWQSDSEEQY
TRBV7-9	TRBJ2-1	ASSLRGPELYNEQF
TRBV6-5	TRBJ2-3	ASSYASGLAGGSPETDTQY
TRBV9	TRBJ2-1	ASSPRAGDRYEQF
TRBV4-1	TRBJ2-7	ASSQDMGGYEQY
TRBV7-9	TRBJ2-5	ASSLGPSGQETQY
TRBV28	TRBJ1-5	ASSESQGSDNQPQH
TRBV5-1	.	ASSLETWDQRSEQY
TRBV20-1	TRBJ2-5	SARDGPGLETQY
TRBV20-1	TRBJ2-1	SASGGTGGGSYNEQF
TRBV28	TRBJ1-1	ASSLYRAGAAF
TRBV12-3/TRBV12-4	TRBJ1-6	ACSLSSYNSPLH
TRBV7-9	TRBJ2-3	ASSSLGSRDTQY
TRBV28	TRBJ2-7	ASSPHRDRSSYEQY
TRBV11-2	TRBJ2-1	ASSLRLAGEQF
TRBV7-2	TRBJ1-1	ASSLTTGGDTEAF
TRBV12-5	TRBJ1-5	ASGLGGNRPQH